Listed below are T cell receptor beta chains from one sample, sequenced in a study of cytomegalovirus exposure and HLA in healthy donors. Measured with immunoSEQ multiplex PCR; TCRdb has only the in-frame clones, and not every one. The profile shows tens of thousands of clones, approximately 93% of them singletons. Source material: PBMCs. These receptors were taken from a man younger than 30 in good health and CMV-seronegative. Each CDR3 is given with its conserved first and last residue. Some rows mark clone size as missing; the rest say once, few, many or name a class of expanded clone.

j_call v_call clone_size cdr3_aa
TRBJ2-3 TRBV6-5 - CASSYGGGPDTQYF
TRBJ2-1 TRBV11-3 - CASSLTQGTEQFF
TRBJ1-3 TRBV4-1 - CASGGGASGNTIYF
TRBJ2-3 TRBV11-2 - CASSFMLRTRGSTDTQYF
TRBJ2-1 TRBV7-8 - CASSLVGGAPSYNEQFF
TRBJ2-7 TRBV27 - CASSFSADSSYEQYF
TRBJ2-7 TRBV5-1 - CASSFVSTREYEQYF
TRBJ1-6 TRBV7-2 few CASSLAFYRDNSPLHF
TRBJ2-2 TRBV28 - CASKVDRVNTGELFF
TRBJ2-3 TRBV5-1 - CASSLVEGARTDTQYF
TRBJ2-2 TRBV7-9 - CASSLQGTGGNTGELFF
TRBJ2-7 TRBV6-4 - CASRGTIYEQYF
TRBJ1-1 TRBV6-5 - CASSIGGPRREAFF
TRBJ2-5 TRBV15 - CATSRGGTSGGAETQYF
TRBJ2-7 TRBV11-3 - CASSSSYEQYF
TRBJ1-2 TRBV5-1 - CASSLIRGNYGYTF
TRBJ1-1 TRBV7-9 - CASSLSPDRVKAFF
TRBJ2-7 TRBV10-3 once CAISGKGNQYF
TRBJ1-3 TRBV4-2 - CASSQEQTSSGNTIYF
TRBJ2-7 TRBV7-9 few CASSLGWATSGPHPYEQYF
TRBJ1-6 TRBV5-1 - CASSLQGTSSYNSPLHF
TRBJ2-3 TRBV5-1 - CASSSGSTGSDTQYF
TRBJ2-1 TRBV10-2 - CASTRTSNEQFF
TRBJ1-1 TRBV14 - CASSRPGQGIGTEAFF
TRBJ2-1 TRBV7-9 - CASSSPGGGDEQFF
TRBJ2-5 TRBV6-5 - CASTTDRAQRTQYF
TRBJ2-3 TRBV18 - CASSQTQGDTQYF
TRBJ2-3 TRBV27 - CASEDRGRSDTQYF
TRBJ1-3 TRBV5-1 - CASSASQGANTIYF
TRBJ1-1 TRBV6-4 - CASSDFPRVSEAFF
TRBJ1-1 TRBV29-1 few CSVERRQRPEAFF
TRBJ2-3 TRBV7-9 - CASSSRITGGVRTDTQYF
TRBJ1-1 TRBV15 - CATSRQGSYTEAFF
TRBJ1-2 TRBV6-5 - CASSNGQGAYGYTF
TRBJ2-1 TRBV30 - CAWSADRYNEQFF
TRBJ1-2 TRBV6-4 - CASSDRDYGYTF
TRBJ1-5 TRBV29-1 - CSVDRRVTASGPYSNQPQHF
TRBJ2-7 TRBV6-5 - CASSTTGGVSYEQYF
TRBJ1-3 TRBV28 - CASSPFGAVGNTIYF
TRBJ2-2 TRBV28 - CASSLMGLRNTGELFF
TRBJ2-5 TRBV6-6 - CASSKSGQLQYF
TRBJ1-1 TRBV6-5 - CASSYWGQGNTEAFF
TRBJ2-2 TRBV4-2 - CASSRERQGNTGELFF
TRBJ1-4 TRBV28 - CASSLSGGHEKLFF
TRBJ2-1 TRBV5-1 - CASSPGTSGGVGEQFF
TRBJ1-1 TRBV7-6 - CASSLARSGKNTEAFF
TRBJ2-7 TRBV11-1 - CASSFRRLGHNEQYF
TRBJ1-2 TRBV2 - CASSSAPLGQDNYGYTF
TRBJ1-2 TRBV2 - CASTPLGEGPYGYTF